The next 5 T cell receptor beta chains were all read from a single sample in a study of cytomegalovirus exposure and HLA in healthy donors. Primers included in the PCR were 60 Vbeta and 13 Jbeta primers. Profiling relied on immunoSEQ multiplex PCR, and the TCRdb table lists in-frame clones only, not all of them. The top ten clones hold 0.95% to 1.5% of a sample with about 120,000 clones, around 81% of them seen once. The sequenced material came from PBMCs. The receptors were sampled from a female donor in good health and CMV-seronegative.

The V gene is TRBV7-6, the J gene TRBJ1-3; D is unclear. CDR1 and CDR2 from the germline V gene are SGHVS and FNYEAQ. This CDR3 has 13 amino acids. Deletions cut 5 bases from V and 1 base from J, with 6 bases between. The CDR3 DNA sequence: TGTGCCAGCAGCCAGTCATCTGGAAACACCATATATTTT. This translates into CASSQSSGNTIYF.

This clone was detected only once. The chain uses TRBV12-5 and TRBJ1-1; D is ambiguous. This CDR3 has 11 residues. The V gene lost 6 bases and the J gene lost 7 bases, with 9 bases spanning the gap. Germline V gene data show CDR1 as LGHNT and CDR2 as FRNRAP. CDR3: CASGSGYEAFF. In DNA, the CDR3 is TGTGCTAGTGGAAGCGGATATGAAGCTTTCTTT.

V usage is TRBV5-5 and J usage is TRBJ2-1; maybe TRBD2 (6 bases). V was clipped by 0 bases and J by 2 bases, with 9 bases between them. The germline CDR1 and CDR2 sequences are SGHKS and YYEKEE (reference sequence). The CDR3 is made up of 15 amino acids. CDR3 loop: CASSLDGGPYNEQFF. CDR3 DNA sequence: TGTGCCAGCAGCTTGGACGGGGGACCCTACAATGAGCAGTTCTTC.

This chain uses TRBV4-2 with TRBJ1-5, with D maybe TRBD1 (5 bases). With 0 bases removed from V and 6 bases from J, the gap between germline ends came to 12 bases. The CDR3 runs 15 residues. Germline lookup yields CDR1 LGHNA and CDR2 YNFKEQ. In DNA form, the CDR3 reads TGTGCCAGCAGCCAAGATGGGCAGGGAGGTCAGCCCCAGCATTTT. It is translated as CASSQDGQGGQPQHF.

This chain joins TRBV14 and TRBJ2-3, with TRBD2 matching over 8 bases. This CDR3 spans 15 amino acids. Germline lookup yields CDR1 SGHDN and CDR2 FVKESK. J lost 3 bases, V lost 4 bases, and 6 bases had no gene match. CDR3 sequence: CASSPGLARTDTQYF. As DNA, the CDR3 is TGTGCCAGCAGCCCCGGACTAGCACGGACAGATACGCAGTATTTT.